The 31 T cell receptor beta chains presented below share a single source sample, sequenced in a study of blood T cells in healthy people across ages. The use of a sample-barcoded 5' primer and a J-beta primer mix characterized a second PCR of roughly 6 to 11 cycles. TCRdb passed the 5' RACE reads through MiXCR, listing each CDR3 protein once. The sample includes 1.5 million to 2 million distinct CDR3 sequences, about 30% of them seen just once. The material sequenced was blood. The receptors shown here come from a woman aged 25-40 years in good health.

On this clonotype itself: A clone one base away is much larger, so this may be a read error. V gene TRBV10-3 combines with J gene TRBJ2-5; maybe TRBD1 (6 bases). The CDR3 loop spans 13 amino acids. Germline loops: CDR1 ENHRY, CDR2 SYGVKD. CDR3 loop: CTISETRGETQYF. Here the CDR3 DNA reads TGTACCATCAGTGAGACCAGGGGAGAGACCCAGTACTTC.

This chain connects TRBV2 to TRBJ2-3, with D tentatively TRBD2 (6 bases). CDR1 and CDR2 from the germline V gene are SNHLY and FYNNEI. This CDR3 spans 13 amino acids. V dropped 10 bases and J dropped 5 bases, with 16 bases sitting between them. CDR3 DNA sequence: TGTGCCAACCGGGGACTGGGGAGAGATACGCAGTATTTT. This sequence encodes CANRGLGRDTQYF.

This clonotype was counted at least ten times. The V gene is TRBV4-1, the J gene TRBJ2-5, with 9 bases that match TRBD2. The germline V gene encodes CDR1 MGHRA and CDR2 YSYEKL. This CDR3 region has 17 residues. With V trimmed by 0 bases and J by 0 bases, 5 bases remained unmatched. This CDR3 reads CASSQDPSGGYQETQYF. In DNA form, the CDR3 reads TGCGCCAGCAGCCAAGACCCCAGCGGGGGGTACCAAGAGACCCAGTACTTC.

The chain links TRBV12-3 or TRBV12-4 to TRBJ2-5, with D perhaps being TRBD1 or TRBD2 (6 bases each). The CDR3 loop spans 15 amino acids. The V gene lost 3 bases and the J gene lost 11 bases, with 22 bases spanning the gap. CDR3 nucleotides: TGTGCCAGCAGTTTGATCGGGGGCCTATCGCATGAGCAGTACTTC. It codes for CASSLIGGLSHEQYF.

This clonotype has only a few counts. In nucleotides, the CDR3 is TGTGCCAGCAGCCCTAGAGAGGGAAATACCGGGGAGCTGTTTTTT. Translation: CASSPREGNTGELFF. The chain recombines TRBV12-3 or TRBV12-4 with TRBJ2-2; possible D gene TRBD2, 5 bases. The CDR3 runs 15 residues. V gave up 6 bases and J gave up 5 bases, with 16 bases separating them.

The J gene is TRBJ1-3, the V gene TRBV7-2; perhaps TRBD1 as D (5 bases). Germline loops: CDR1 SGHTA, CDR2 FQGNSA. Deletions cut 0 bases from V and 5 bases from J, with 11 bases between. The CDR3 consists of 15 residues. As DNA, the CDR3 is TGTGCCAGCAGCTTAGCGAGGACATATAGAAACACCATATATTTT. Amino acids: CASSLARTYRNTIYF.

The chain couples TRBV7-3 to TRBJ2-3, with D possibly matching TRBD2 (6 bases). This CDR3 is 17 amino acids long. Trimming took 4 bases from V and 2 from J, leaving 19 bases between them. Germline CDR1 is SGHTA and CDR2 is FQGTGA. CDR3 sequence (DNA): TGTGCCAGCAGCTCCCTCCGGGACTCGGTGGCCACAGATACGCAGTATTTT. Amino acid sequence: CASSSLRDSVATDTQYF. The full variable domain, rest sourced from reference TRBV7-3 and TRBJ2-3, is GAGVSQTPSNKVTEKGKYVELRCDPISGHTALYWYRQSLGQGPEFLIYFQGTGAADDSGLPNDRFFAVRPEGSVSTLKIQRTERGDSAVYLCASSSLRDSVATDTQYFGPGTRLTVL.

V is TRBV6-2 or TRBV6-3 and J is TRBJ2-5; D may be TRBD2 (6 bases). The CDR3 extends over 15 amino acids. CDR1 and CDR2 from the germline V gene are MNHEY and SVGEGT. The ends were cut back, 2 bases at V and 7 bases at J, with 17 bases in the middle. CDR3 nucleotides: TGTGCCAGCAGTTACGTTGGGCGGGACCTGGGGACCCAGTACTTC. It yields the protein CASSYVGRDLGTQYF.

This clonotype was seen a few times. The CDR3 here is CASSSGTGLRYTF. The CDR3 bases are TGTGCCAGCTCGTCCGGGACAGGCTTACGCTACACCTTC. V usage is TRBV14 and J usage is TRBJ1-2, with 8 bases aligning to TRBD1. The CDR3 is 13 amino acids. With 8 bases clipped from V and 9 bases from J, the junction kept 11 bases outside the gene matches. The germline gives CDR1 SGHDN, CDR2 FVKESK.

The chain couples TRBV7-2 to TRBJ2-1; 10 bases line up with TRBD2. With V trimmed by 5 bases and J by 6 bases, 7 bases remained unmatched. This CDR3 is built from 15 residues. Per germline, CDR1 SGHTA and CDR2 FQGNSA. Here the CDR3 DNA reads TGTGCCAGCAGCCCCGGGACTAGCGTGATCAATGAGCAGTTCTTC. As protein: CASSPGTSVINEQFF.

This clonotype has at least ten counts. The J gene is TRBJ2-1, the V gene TRBV4-3; D is unresolved. Germline CDR1 and CDR2: LGHNA and YSLEER. Deletions cut 1 base from V and 9 bases from J, with 7 bases between. The CDR3 runs to 12 residues. CDR3 sequence reads: CASSQGQAEQFF. The CDR3 DNA is TGCGCCAGCAGCCAAGGACAAGCTGAGCAGTTCTTC.

This clonotype occurred many times. A much more abundant neighbour one base away suggests this may be a read error. This chain joins TRBV9 and TRBJ2-1; D perhaps matches TRBD2 (6 bases). From germline, CDR1 is SGDLS and CDR2 YYNGEE. CDR3 length equals 12 residues. Between the trimmed V and J ends, which lost 0 bases and 8 bases, there was a span of 6 bases. The CDR3, as DNA: TGTGCCAGCAGCGTAGGGGGGGATGAGCAGTTCTTC. It is translated as CASSVGGDEQFF.

This clonotype was counted only a few times. The chain employs TRBV12-3 or TRBV12-4 and TRBJ1-5, with D hard to call. There are 14 residues in the CDR3. Trimming cost V 3 bases and J 4 bases, with 10 bases left between them. The chain's CDR3 is CASSLRRTNQPQHF. In DNA, the CDR3 is TGTGCCAGCAGTTTGAGGCGAACTAATCAGCCCCAGCATTTT.

This clonotype was found a few times. This chain uses TRBV5-1 with TRBJ2-5; D gene unclear. The germline V gene encodes CDR1 SGHRS and CDR2 YFSETQ. V shed 3 bases and J shed 1 base, with 10 bases lying between them. The CDR3 is made up of 14 amino acids. CDR3 coding DNA: TGCGCCAGCAGCTATCTGGGTGGCCAAGAGACCCAGTACTTC. It specifies CASSYLGGQETQYF.

The rearrangement links TRBV7-7 to TRBJ2-5; TRBD1 might be the D (6 bases). Germline V gene lookup returns CDR1 SSHAT and CDR2 FNYEAQ (reference sequence). Trimming removed 2 bases at V and 5 bases at J, with 12 bases between. This CDR3 contains 14 residues. Here the CDR3 reads CASSLSPGEETQYF. In DNA form, the CDR3 reads TGTGCCAGCAGCTTATCCCCAGGGGAGGAGACCCAGTACTTC.

This rearrangement joins TRBV28 to TRBJ1-2, with TRBD1 matching 8 bases. Trimming removed 7 bases from V and 5 bases from J; junction bases left unmatched: 9. Germline lookup yields CDR1 MDHEN and CDR2 SYDVKM. The CDR3 has 14 residues. CDR3 residues: CASIQDRDSYGYTF. The CDR3 DNA is TGTGCCAGCATCCAGGACAGGGATTCGTATGGCTACACCTTC.

The CDR3 nucleotides are TGTGCCAGCAGCCTCACAAGGAACTCTGGAAACACCATATATTTT. It encodes CASSLTRNSGNTIYF. The chain joins TRBV7-2 to TRBJ1-3; D is ambiguous. The length of the CDR3 is 15 residues. Trimming took 5 bases from V and 0 from J, leaving 11 bases between them. Germline V gene sequence: CDR1 SGHTA, CDR2 FQGNSA.

This clonotype has ten or more counts. The chain recombines TRBV20-1 with TRBJ2-7; D might be TRBD1 or TRBD2, each matching 5 bases. V lost 6 bases, J lost 0 bases, and 15 bases lay in between. Germline CDR1 reads DFQATT; CDR2 reads SNEGSKA (reference sequence). The length of the CDR3 is 14 residues. CDR3 DNA: TGCAGTGCCAAGGGGTCGGGGCGCTCCTACGAGCAGTACTTC. Its translation is CSAKGSGRSYEQYF.

The gene calls are TRBV6-6 and TRBJ1-4, with D possibly being TRBD1 (5 bases). This CDR3 is 15 amino acids long. V was shortened by 5 bases and J by 7 bases, with 17 bases between the two germline ends. The germline V gene has CDR1 MNHNY and CDR2 SVGAGI (reference sequence). The CDR3 bases are TGTGCCAGCAGTCTATCGGGGCGGCGGGGTGAAAAACTGTTTTTT. Amino acid sequence: CASSLSGRRGEKLFF.

To note about this clonotype: This may be a read error: a much more frequent sequence differs by one nucleotide. It is likely a read error, because the conserved phenylalanine at the end of the CDR3 is missing. This chain uses TRBV20-1 with TRBJ2-7; D may be TRBD1 (6 bases). CDR3 length: 14 residues. Germline-derived CDR1 and CDR2 are DFQATT and SNEGSKA (reference sequence). V lost 2 bases and J 0 bases, leaving 11 bases between the germline ends. The CDR3 nucleotides read TGCAGTGCTAGATGGACAGAGAGCTCCTACGAGCAGTACTGC. Translating it yields CSARWTESSYEQYC.

This clonotype was seen a few times. The chain couples TRBV28 to TRBJ1-2, with a tentative D call TRBD1 (5 bases). The CDR3 sequence is 16 residues long. Germline-derived CDR1 and CDR2 are MDHEN and SYDVKM. Trimming stripped 4 bases from V and 5 bases from J, with 20 bases between. The CDR3 DNA reads as TGTGCCAGCAGTTCTCTGTTAGGGGCGGAAGTTTATGGCTACACCTTC. Residues: CASSSLLGAEVYGYTF.

This clonotype was seen at least ten times. The chain is built from TRBV12-3 or TRBV12-4 and TRBJ2-5; 7 nucleotides agree with TRBD1. This CDR3 is 13 amino acids long. With 9 bases clipped from V and 1 base from J, the junction kept 5 bases outside the gene matches. CDR3 nucleotides: TGTGCCAGTTTAAAGGGGGCCCAAGAGACCCAGTACTTC. It codes for CASLKGAQETQYF.

This clonotype was detected only a few times. The germline gene is not matched at one end of the junction; a read error may be the cause. V and J are TRBV7-2 and TRBJ1-4, with D possibly TRBD1 on 5 matching bases. The CDR3 spans 12 residues. CDR1 SGHTA and CDR2 FQGNSA come from the germline V gene. The CDR3 sequence is CVSNGGDEKLFF. The CDR3 DNA sequence: TGTGTCAGCAACGGAGGGGATGAAAAACTGTTTTTT.

This chain connects TRBV4-1 to TRBJ1-6; the D is unclear. Trimming cost V 4 bases and J 2 bases, with 15 bases left between them. CDR1 and CDR2 (germline): MGHRA, YSYEKL. The CDR3 extends over 17 amino acids. The CDR3 DNA reads as TGCGCCAGCAGCCCGCTGGAGGCTGCGGCCTATAATTCACCCCTCCACTTT. Translating it yields CASSPLEAAAYNSPLHF.

As to this clonotype: One end of the junction varies from germline; a read error may be responsible. The chain recombines TRBV5-1 with TRBJ1-4; D possibly corresponds to TRBD1 (6 bases). In germline, CDR1 is SGHRS, CDR2 YFSETQ. CDR3 size: 17 residues. The CDR3 loop is CTSSPLVPGVKSEKLFF. The CDR3 region has the DNA TGCACCAGCAGCCCACTGGTACCAGGGGTGAAGAGTGAAAAACTGTTTTTT.

This clonotype was seen ten or more times. V gene TRBV6-5 combines with J gene TRBJ2-7; 7 positions agree with TRBD1. This CDR3 is 14 amino acids long. The germline V gene encodes CDR1 MNHEY and CDR2 SVGAGI. Unmatched junction bases numbered 10, after V lost 6 bases and J lost 5 bases. The CDR3 here is CASRRTGLMDEQYF. The CDR3 region has the DNA TGTGCCAGCAGGAGGACAGGTCTGATGGACGAGCAGTACTTC.

The rearrangement joins TRBV6-5 to TRBJ1-1; D gene ambiguous. This CDR3 spans 13 amino acids. In germline, CDR1 is MNHEY, CDR2 SVGAGI. Between the trimmed V and J ends, which lost 2 bases and 10 bases, there was a span of 14 bases. The CDR3 coding sequence is TGTGCCAGCAGTTACGCAGGAAAGGAAGTAGCTTTCTTT. Translation: CASSYAGKEVAFF.

At least ten counts were recorded for this clonotype. This chain links TRBV18 with TRBJ2-7, with 8 bases identical to TRBD1. The V segment lost 6 bases and the J segment 5 bases; nucleotides outside the gene matches: 6. The CDR3 length is 13 residues. Germline CDR1 reads KGHSH; CDR2 reads LQKENI. The CDR3 is CASSARQGNEQYF. DNA of the CDR3: TGTGCCAGCTCCGCGAGACAGGGGAACGAGCAGTACTTC.

There are a few counts of this clonotype. The rearrangement links TRBV20-1 to TRBJ2-2; D is tentatively TRBD1 or TRBD2 (5 bases each). This CDR3 contains 16 residues. Germline V gene sequence: CDR1 DFQATT, CDR2 SNEGSKA (reference sequence). Trimming pared 6 bases from V and 1 base from J, leaving 18 bases between. This chain's CDR3 is CSAKFWGTRNTGELFF. The CDR3 DNA sequence: TGCAGTGCCAAATTTTGGGGGACGAGGAACACCGGGGAGCTGTTTTTT.

The CDR3 DNA follows: TGTGCCAGCCGACACGGACAGGGGAGAGACAATGAGCAGTTCTTC. Translation gives CASRHGQGRDNEQFF. J is TRBJ2-1 and V is TRBV21-1; the D call TRBD1 from the table was never checked on the DNA. TRBV21-1 is designated a pseudogene. This CDR3 has 15 amino acids.

At least ten counts were recorded for this clonotype. The J gene is TRBJ2-4, the V gene TRBV20-1, with 8 bases fitting TRBD1. Germline loops: CDR1 DFQATT, CDR2 SNEGSKA (reference sequence). With V trimmed by 3 bases and J by 5 bases, 6 bases remained unmatched. The CDR3 loop spans 14 amino acids. The CDR3 loop is CSASAGQGENIQYF. CDR3 DNA sequence: TGCAGTGCTAGTGCCGGACAGGGCGAAAACATTCAGTACTTC.